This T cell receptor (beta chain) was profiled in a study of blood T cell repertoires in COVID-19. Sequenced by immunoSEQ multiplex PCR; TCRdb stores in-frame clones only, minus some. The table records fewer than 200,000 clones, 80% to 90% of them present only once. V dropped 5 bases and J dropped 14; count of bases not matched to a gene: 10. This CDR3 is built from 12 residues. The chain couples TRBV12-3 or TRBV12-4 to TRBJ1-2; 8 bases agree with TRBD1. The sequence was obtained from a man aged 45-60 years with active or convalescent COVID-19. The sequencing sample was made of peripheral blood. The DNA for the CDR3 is TGTGCCAGCAGTAAATACGGACAGGGTGGGACCTTC. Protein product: CASSKYGQGGTF.